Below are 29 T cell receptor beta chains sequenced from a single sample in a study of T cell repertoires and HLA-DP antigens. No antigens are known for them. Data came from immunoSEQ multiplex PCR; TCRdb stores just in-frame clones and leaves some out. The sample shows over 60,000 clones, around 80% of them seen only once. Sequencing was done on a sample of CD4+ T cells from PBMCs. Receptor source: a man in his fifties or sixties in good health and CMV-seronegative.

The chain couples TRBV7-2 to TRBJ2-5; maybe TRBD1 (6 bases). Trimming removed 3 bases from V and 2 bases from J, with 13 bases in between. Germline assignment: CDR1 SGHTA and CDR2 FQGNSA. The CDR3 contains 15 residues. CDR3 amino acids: CASSFTGSRQETQYF. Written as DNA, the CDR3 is TGTGCCAGCAGCTTTACAGGGAGTCGGCAAGAGACCCAGTACTTC.

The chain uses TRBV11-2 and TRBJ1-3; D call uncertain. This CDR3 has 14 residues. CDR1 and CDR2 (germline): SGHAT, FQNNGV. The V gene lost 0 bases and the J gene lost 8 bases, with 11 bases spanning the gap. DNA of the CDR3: TGTGCCAGCAGCTTAGATGTTCTATCAGACACCATATATTTT. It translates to CASSLDVLSDTIYF.

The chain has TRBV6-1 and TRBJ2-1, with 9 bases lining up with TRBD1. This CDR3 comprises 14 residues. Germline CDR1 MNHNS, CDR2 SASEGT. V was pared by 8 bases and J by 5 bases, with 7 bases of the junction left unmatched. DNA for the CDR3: TGTGCCAGCCGGGGGACAGGGTCAAACAATGAGCAGTTCTTC. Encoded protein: CASRGTGSNNEQFF.

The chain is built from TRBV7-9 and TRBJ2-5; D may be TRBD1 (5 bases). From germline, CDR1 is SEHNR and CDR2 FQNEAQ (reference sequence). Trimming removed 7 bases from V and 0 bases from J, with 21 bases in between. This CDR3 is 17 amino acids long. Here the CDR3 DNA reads TGTGCCAGCACGAAACTACAAAGGACACCCTACCAAGAGACCCAGTACTTC. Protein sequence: CASTKLQRTPYQETQYF.

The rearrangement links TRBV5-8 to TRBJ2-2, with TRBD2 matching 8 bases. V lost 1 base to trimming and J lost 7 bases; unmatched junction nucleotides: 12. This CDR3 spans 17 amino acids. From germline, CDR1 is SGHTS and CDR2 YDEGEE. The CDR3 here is CASSLPRNGRAIGELFF. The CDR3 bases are TGTGCCAGCAGCTTGCCCCGCAACGGGAGGGCCATCGGGGAGCTGTTTTTT.

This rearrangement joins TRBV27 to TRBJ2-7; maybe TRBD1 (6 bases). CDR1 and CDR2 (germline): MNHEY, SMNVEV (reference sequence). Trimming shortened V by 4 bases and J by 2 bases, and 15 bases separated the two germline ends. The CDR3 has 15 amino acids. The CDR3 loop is CASSSQGSGTYEQYF. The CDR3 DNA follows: TGTGCCAGCAGTTCACAGGGATCAGGAACCTACGAGCAGTACTTC.

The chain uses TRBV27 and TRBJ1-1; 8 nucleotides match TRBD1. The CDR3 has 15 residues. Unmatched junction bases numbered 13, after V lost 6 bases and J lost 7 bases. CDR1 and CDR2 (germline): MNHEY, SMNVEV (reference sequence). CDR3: CASSPMVAGGYEAFF. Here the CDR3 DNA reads TGTGCCAGCAGCCCCATGGTGGCAGGGGGCTATGAAGCTTTCTTT.

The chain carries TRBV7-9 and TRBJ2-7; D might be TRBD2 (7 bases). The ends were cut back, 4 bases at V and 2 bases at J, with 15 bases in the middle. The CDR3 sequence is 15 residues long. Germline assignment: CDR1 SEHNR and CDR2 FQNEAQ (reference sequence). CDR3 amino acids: CASSSGGSLAYEQYF. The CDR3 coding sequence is TGTGCCAGCAGCTCGGGGGGCTCTTTGGCCTACGAGCAGTACTTC.

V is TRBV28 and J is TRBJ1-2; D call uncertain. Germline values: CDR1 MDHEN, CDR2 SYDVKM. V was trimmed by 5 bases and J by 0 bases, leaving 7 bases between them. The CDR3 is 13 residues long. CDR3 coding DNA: TGTGCCAGCAGTATACCAGCTAACTATGGCTACACCTTC. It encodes CASSIPANYGYTF.

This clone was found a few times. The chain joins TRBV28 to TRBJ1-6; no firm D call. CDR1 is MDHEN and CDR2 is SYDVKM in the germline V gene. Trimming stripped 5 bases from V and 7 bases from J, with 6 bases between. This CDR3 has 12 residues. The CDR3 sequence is CASSPTNSPLHF. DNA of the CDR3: TGTGCCAGCAGTCCGACAAATTCACCCCTCCACTTT. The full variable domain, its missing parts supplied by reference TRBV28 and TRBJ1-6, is DVKVTQSSRYLVKRTGEKVFLECVQDMDHENMFWYRQDPGLGLRLIYFSYDVKMKEKGDIPEGYSVSREKKERFSLILESASTNQTSMYLCASSPTNSPLHFGNGTRLTVT.

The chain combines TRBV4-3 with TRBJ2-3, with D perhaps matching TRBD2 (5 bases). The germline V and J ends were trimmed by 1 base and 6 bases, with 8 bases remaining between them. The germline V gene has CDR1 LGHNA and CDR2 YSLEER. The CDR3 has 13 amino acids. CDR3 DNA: TGCGCCAGCAGCCAAGCGGGAAGGGATACGCAGTATTTT. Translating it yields CASSQAGRDTQYF.

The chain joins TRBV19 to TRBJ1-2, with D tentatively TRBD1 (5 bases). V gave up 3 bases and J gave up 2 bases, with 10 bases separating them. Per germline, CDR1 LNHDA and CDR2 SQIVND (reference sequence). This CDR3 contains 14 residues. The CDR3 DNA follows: TGTGCCAGTAGTATTTGGGGGAGCAACTATGGCTACACCTTC. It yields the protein CASSIWGSNYGYTF. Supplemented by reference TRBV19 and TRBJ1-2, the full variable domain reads DGGITQSPKYLFRKEGQNVTLSCEQNLNHDAMYWYRQDPGQGLRLIYYSQIVNDFQKGDIAEGYSVSREKKESFPLTVTSAQKNPTAFYLCASSIWGSNYGYTFGSGTRLTVV.

The CDR3 DNA follows: TGTGCCAGCAGCTCCGGGACTAGCGGAACGAACACCGGGGAGCTGTTTTTT. This sequence encodes CASSSGTSGTNTGELFF. The V gene is TRBV11-3, the J gene TRBJ2-2, with 11 bases matching TRBD2. This CDR3 contains 17 residues. The V and J ends lost 4 bases and 0 bases, in that order; junction bases with no gene match: 4. CDR1 is SGHNT, CDR2 YENEEA, per germline.

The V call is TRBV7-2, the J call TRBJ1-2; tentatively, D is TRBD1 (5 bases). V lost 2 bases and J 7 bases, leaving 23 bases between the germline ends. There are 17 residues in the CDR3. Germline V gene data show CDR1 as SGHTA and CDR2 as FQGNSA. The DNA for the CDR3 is TGTGCCAGCAGCTTAAGGCAGGGATTCCCCCCTTCGGGTGGCTACACCTTC. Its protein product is CASSLRQGFPPSGGYTF.

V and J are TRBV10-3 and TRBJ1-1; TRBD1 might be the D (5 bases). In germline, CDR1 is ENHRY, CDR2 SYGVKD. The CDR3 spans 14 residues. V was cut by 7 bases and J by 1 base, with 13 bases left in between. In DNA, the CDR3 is TGTGCCATCACTCGGGACTCAAGGAACACTGAAGCTTTCTTT. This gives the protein CAITRDSRNTEAFF.

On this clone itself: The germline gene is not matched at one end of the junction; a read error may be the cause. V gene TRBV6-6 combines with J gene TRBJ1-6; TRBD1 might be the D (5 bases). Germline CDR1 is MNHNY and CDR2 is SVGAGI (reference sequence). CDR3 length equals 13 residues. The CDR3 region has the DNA TGTGCCAGCAGTTACTCGAGGGACTCACCTCTCCACTTT. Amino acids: CASSYSRDSPLHF.

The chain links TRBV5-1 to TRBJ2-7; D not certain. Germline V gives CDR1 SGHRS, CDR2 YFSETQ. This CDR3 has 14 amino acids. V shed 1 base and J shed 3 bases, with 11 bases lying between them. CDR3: CASSLQELNYEQYF. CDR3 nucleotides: TGCGCCAGCAGCTTGCAGGAGTTAAACTACGAGCAGTACTTC.

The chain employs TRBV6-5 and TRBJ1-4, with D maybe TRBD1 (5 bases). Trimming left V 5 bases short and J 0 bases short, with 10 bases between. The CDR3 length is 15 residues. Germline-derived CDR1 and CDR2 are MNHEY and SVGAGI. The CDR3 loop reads CASSIQGTTNEKLFF. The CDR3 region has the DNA TGTGCCAGCAGTATCCAGGGCACAACTAATGAAAAACTGTTTTTT.

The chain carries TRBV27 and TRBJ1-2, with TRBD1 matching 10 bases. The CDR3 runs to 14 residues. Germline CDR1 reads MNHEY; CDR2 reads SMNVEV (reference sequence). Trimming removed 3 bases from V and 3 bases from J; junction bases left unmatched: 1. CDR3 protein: CASSLTGGDYGYTF. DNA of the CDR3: TGTGCCAGCAGTTTGACAGGGGGCGACTATGGCTACACCTTC.

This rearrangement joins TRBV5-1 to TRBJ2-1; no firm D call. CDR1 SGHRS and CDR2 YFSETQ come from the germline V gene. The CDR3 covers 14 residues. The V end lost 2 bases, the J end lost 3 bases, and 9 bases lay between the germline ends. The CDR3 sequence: CASSLTQNYNEQFF. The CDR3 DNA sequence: TGCGCCAGCAGCTTAACACAGAACTACAATGAGCAGTTCTTC.

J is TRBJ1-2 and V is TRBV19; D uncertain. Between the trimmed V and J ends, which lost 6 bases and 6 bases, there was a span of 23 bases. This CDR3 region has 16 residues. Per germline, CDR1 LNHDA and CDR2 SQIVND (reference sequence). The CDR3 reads CASSPTGVRRADGYTF. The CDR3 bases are TGTGCCAGTAGCCCAACCGGTGTGAGGAGGGCGGATGGCTACACCTTC.

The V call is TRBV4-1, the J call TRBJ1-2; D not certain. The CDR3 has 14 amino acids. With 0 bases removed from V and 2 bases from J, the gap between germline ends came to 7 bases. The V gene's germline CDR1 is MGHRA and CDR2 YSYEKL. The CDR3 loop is CASSQDRGNYGYTF. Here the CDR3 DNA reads TGCGCCAGCAGCCAAGATAGAGGAAACTATGGCTACACCTTC.

The DNA of the CDR3 is TGTGCCAGCAGTTCCCAGGGGAGGGTCTACAATGAGCAGTTCTTC. It encodes CASSSQGRVYNEQFF. The genes are TRBV28 and TRBJ2-1; D is perhaps TRBD2 (7 bases). V was shortened by 4 bases and J by 3 bases, with 13 bases between the two germline ends. Germline loops: CDR1 MDHEN, CDR2 SYDVKM. The CDR3 sequence is 15 residues long.

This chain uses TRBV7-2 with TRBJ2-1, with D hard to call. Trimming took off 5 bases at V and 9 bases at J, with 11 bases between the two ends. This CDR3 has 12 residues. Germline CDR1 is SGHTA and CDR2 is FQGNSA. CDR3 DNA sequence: TGTGCCAGCAGCCTTCCTGTCGGTGAGCAGTTCTTC. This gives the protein CASSLPVGEQFF.

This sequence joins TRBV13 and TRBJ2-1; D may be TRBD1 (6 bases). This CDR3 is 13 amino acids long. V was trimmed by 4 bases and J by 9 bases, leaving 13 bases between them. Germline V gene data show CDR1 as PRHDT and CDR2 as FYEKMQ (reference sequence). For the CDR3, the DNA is TGTGCCAGCAGCTCCCCATGGGGGCTTGAGCAGTTCTTC. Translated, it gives CASSSPWGLEQFF. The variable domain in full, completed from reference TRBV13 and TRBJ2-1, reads AAGVIQSPRHLIKEKRETATLKCYPIPRHDTVYWYQQGPGQDPQFLISFYEKMQSDKGSIPDRFSAQQFSDYHSELNMSSLELGDSALYFCASSSPWGLEQFFGPGTRLTVL.

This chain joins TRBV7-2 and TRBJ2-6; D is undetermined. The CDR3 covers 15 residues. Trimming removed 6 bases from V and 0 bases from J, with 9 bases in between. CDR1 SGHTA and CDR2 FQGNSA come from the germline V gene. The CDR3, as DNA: TGTGCCAGCAGGCCACCAGGCTCTGGGGCCAACGTCCTGACTTTC. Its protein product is CASRPPGSGANVLTF.

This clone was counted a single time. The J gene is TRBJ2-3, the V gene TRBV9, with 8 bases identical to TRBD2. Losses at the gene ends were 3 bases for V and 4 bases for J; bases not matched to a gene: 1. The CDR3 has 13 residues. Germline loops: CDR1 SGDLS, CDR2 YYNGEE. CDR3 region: CASSGGGSDTQYF. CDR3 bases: TGTGCCAGCAGCGGCGGGGGGTCAGATACGCAGTATTTT.

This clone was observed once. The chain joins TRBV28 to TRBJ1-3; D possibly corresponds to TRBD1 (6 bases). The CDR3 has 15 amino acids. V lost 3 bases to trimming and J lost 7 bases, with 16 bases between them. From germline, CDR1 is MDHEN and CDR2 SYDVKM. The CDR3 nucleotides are TGTGCCAGCAGTTTTTCGGGGGGGCTACGGAACACCATATATTTT. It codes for CASSFSGGLRNTIYF.

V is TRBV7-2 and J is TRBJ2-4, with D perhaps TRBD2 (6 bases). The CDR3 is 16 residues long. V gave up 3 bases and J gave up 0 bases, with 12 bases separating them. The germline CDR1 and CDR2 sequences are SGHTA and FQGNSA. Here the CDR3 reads CASSLQGGVAKNIQYF. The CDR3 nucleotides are TGTGCCAGCAGCTTGCAGGGCGGGGTAGCCAAAAACATTCAGTACTTC.